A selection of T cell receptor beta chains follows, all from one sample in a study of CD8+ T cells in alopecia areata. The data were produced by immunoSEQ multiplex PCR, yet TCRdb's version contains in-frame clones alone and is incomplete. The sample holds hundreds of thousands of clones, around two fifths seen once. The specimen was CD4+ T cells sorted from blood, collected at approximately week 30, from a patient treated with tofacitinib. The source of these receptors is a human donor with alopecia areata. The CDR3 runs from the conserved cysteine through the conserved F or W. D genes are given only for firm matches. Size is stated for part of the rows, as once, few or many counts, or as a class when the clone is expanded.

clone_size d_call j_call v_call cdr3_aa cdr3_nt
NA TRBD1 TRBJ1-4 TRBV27 CASRRDREHEKLFF TGTGCCAGTCGAAGGGACAGGGAACATGAAAAACTGTTTTTT
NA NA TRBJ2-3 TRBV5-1 CASRPGTSTDTQYF TGCGCCAGCAGACCGGGGACTAGCACAGATACGCAGTATTTT
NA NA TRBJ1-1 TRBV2 CASEGFGGLGIF TGTGCCAGCGAGGGATTCGGGGGGCTGGGGATCTTT
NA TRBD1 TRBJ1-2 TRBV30 CAWSRRQGLYFNYGYTF TGTGCCTGGAGTCGTAGACAGGGACTCTATTTCAACTATGGCTACACCTTC
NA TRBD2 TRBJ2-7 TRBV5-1 CASSVAGGNTYEQYF TGCGCCAGCAGCGTAGCGGGAGGGAATACCTACGAGCAGTACTTC
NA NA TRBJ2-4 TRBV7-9 CASSLGQNIQYF TGTGCCAGCAGCTTAGGCCAAAACATTCAGTACTTC
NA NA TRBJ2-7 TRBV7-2 CASSLALQPYEQYF TGTGCCAGCAGCTTAGCGTTACAGCCCTACGAGCAGTACTTC
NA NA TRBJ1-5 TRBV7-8 CASSPHGEPQHF TGTGCCAGCAGCCCCCATGGGGAGCCCCAGCATTTT
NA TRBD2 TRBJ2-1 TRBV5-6 CASSFTSGNYNEQFF TGTGCCAGCAGCTTTACTAGCGGGAACTACAATGAGCAGTTCTTC
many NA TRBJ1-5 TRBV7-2 CASSFTGTSNQPQHF TGTGCCAGCAGTTTTACAGGGACTAGCAATCAGCCCCAGCATTTT
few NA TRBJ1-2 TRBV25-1 CASSASGTYNFYGYTF TGTGCCAGCAGTGCCTCCGGGACCTATAACTTCTATGGCTACACCTTC
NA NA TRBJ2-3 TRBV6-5 CASSYREPNKDTQYF TGTGCCAGCAGTTACAGGGAACCGAATAAAGATACGCAGTATTTT
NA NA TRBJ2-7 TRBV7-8 CASSLRAQRVSYEQYF TGTGCCAGCAGCTTACGGGCTCAGCGGGTCTCCTACGAGCAGTACTTC
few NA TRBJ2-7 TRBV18 CASSPPSGTYEQYF TGTGCCAGCTCACCACCTAGCGGTACCTACGAGCAGTACTTC
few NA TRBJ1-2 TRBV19 CASSVDSQPRYGYTF TGTGCCAGTAGTGTAGACAGTCAACCCCGATATGGCTACACCTTC
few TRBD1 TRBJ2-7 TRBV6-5 CASSYLDRDEQYF TGTGCCAGCAGTTACCTCGACAGGGACGAGCAGTACTTC
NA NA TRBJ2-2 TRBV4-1 CASSQTGSNPGELFF TGCGCCAGCAGCCAAACTGGGTCTAACCCCGGGGAGCTGTTTTTT
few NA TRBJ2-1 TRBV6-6 CASNPYVVAVNEQFF TGTGCCAGCAACCCCTATGTGGTGGCGGTCAATGAGCAGTTCTTC
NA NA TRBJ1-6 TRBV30 CAWRLYGVSYNSPLHF TGTGCCTGGAGACTTTACGGGGTTTCCTATAATTCACCCCTCCACTTT
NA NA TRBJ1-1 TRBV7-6 CASSPDLSGTEAFF TGTGCCAGCAGCCCCGACCTAAGCGGGACTGAAGCTTTCTTT
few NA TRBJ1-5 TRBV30 CAWRGPAGQPQHF TGTGCCTGGAGGGGCCCTGCAGGGCAGCCCCAGCATTTT
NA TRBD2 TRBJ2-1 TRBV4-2 CASSRVLADNEQFF TGTGCCAGCAGCCGGGTTCTAGCGGACAATGAGCAGTTCTTC
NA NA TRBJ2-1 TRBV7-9 CASSQVYGTSNEQFF TGTGCCAGCAGCCAGGTCTACGGGACATCCAATGAGCAGTTCTTC
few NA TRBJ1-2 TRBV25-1 CASSGRAPRDGYTF TGTGCCAGCAGTGGAAGGGCCCCTAGGGATGGCTACACCTTC
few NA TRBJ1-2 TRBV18 CASSPGQIYGYTF TGTGCCAGCTCACCAGGACAAATCTATGGCTACACCTTC
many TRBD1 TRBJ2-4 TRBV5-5 CASSLAGQDIQYF TGTGCCAGCAGCTTGGCCGGACAGGACATTCAGTACTTC
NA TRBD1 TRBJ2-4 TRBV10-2 CASKATGNKNIQYF TGCGCCAGCAAAGCGACAGGGAACAAAAACATTCAGTACTTC
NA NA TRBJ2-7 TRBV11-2 CASSSLRTSSYEQYF TGTGCCAGCAGCTCACTCCGGACTTCGTCCTACGAGCAGTACTTC
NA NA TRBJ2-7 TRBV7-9 CASSLSQSSYEQYF TGTGCCAGCAGCTTAAGCCAGAGCTCCTACGAGCAGTACTTC
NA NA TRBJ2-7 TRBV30 CAWTADNSYEQYF TGTGCCTGGACCGCAGACAACTCCTACGAGCAGTACTTC
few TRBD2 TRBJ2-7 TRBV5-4 CASSSRTSGLEQYF TGTGCCAGCAGCTCCCGGACTAGCGGTCTCGAGCAGTACTTC
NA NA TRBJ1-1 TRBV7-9 CASSYGQRKAFF TGTGCCAGCAGCTACGGACAGAGGAAAGCTTTCTTT
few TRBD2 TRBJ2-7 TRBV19 CASRYTSGRGLYEQYF TGTGCCAGTAGATACACTAGCGGGAGAGGTCTCTACGAGCAGTACTTC
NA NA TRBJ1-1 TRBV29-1 CSVVADVNTEAFF TGCAGCGTTGTGGCGGACGTTAACACTGAAGCTTTCTTT
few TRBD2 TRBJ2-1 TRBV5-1 CASETSGGGRSYNEQFF TGCGCCAGCGAGACTAGCGGGGGGGGCCGCTCCTACAATGAGCAGTTCTTC
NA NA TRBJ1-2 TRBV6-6 CASTPRTASGDYGYTF TGTGCCAGCACCCCTAGGACGGCCAGTGGGGACTATGGCTACACCTTC
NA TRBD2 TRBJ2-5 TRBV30 CAWSVVRGGKETQYF TGTGCCTGGAGTGTCGTGCGGGGGGGAAAGGAGACCCAGTACTTC
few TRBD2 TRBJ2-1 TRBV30 CAWTRLADPYNEQFF TGTGCCTGGACCCGACTAGCGGATCCATACAATGAGCAGTTCTTC
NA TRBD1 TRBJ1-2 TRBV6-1 CASMPMDGTGNGYTF TGTGCCAGCATGCCCATGGACGGGACAGGGAATGGCTACACCTTC
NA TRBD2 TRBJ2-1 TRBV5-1 CASSILAGVSSSYNEQFF TGCGCCAGCAGTATCCTAGCGGGAGTTTCGAGCTCCTACAATGAGCAGTTCTTC
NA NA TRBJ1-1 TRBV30 CAWSIAGGSETEAFF TGTGCCTGGAGCATAGCGGGGGGATCGGAGACTGAAGCTTTCTTT
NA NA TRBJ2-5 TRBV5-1 CASTANVETQYF TGCGCCAGCACCGCGAACGTAGAGACCCAGTACTTC
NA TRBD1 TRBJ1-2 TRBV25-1 CASRQGARYGYTF TGTGCCAGCAGACAGGGGGCGAGGTATGGCTACACCTTC